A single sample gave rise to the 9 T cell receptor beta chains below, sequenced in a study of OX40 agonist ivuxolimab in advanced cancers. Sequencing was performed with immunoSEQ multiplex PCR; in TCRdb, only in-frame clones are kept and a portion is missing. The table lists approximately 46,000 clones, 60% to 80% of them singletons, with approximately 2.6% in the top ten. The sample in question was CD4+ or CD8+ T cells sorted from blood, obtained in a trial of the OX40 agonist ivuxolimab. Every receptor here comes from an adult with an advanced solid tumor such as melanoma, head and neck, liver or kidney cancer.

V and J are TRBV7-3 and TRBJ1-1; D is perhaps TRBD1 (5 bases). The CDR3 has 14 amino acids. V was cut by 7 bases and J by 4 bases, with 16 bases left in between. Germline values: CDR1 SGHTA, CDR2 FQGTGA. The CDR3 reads CASTQGRASTEAFF. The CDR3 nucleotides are TGTGCCAGCACCCAGGGCAGGGCGTCCACTGAAGCTTTCTTT.

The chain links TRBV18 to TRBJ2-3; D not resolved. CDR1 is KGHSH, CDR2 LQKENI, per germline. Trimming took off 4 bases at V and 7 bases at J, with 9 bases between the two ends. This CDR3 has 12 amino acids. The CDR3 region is CASSRYANTQYF. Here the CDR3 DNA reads TGTGCCAGCTCACGGTACGCGAATACGCAGTATTTT.

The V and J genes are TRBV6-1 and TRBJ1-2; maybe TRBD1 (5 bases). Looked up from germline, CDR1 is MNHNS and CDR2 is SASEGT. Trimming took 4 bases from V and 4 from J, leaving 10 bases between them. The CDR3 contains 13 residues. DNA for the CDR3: TGTGCCAGCAGTGTAGAGGGGTCCTATGGCTACACCTTC. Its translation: CASSVEGSYGYTF.

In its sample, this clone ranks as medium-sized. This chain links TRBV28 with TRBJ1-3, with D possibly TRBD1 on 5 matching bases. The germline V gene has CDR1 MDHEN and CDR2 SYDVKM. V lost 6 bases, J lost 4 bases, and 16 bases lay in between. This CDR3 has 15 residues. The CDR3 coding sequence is TGTGCCAGCAGCCCAGCTCAGGGAGCGGGAAACACCATATATTTT. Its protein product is CASSPAQGAGNTIYF.

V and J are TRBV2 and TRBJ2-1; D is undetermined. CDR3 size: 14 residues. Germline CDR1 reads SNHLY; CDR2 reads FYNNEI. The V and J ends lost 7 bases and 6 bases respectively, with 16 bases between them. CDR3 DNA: TGTGCCAGCATTAATTCTGGGTATTCCAATGAGCAGTTCTTC. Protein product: CASINSGYSNEQFF.

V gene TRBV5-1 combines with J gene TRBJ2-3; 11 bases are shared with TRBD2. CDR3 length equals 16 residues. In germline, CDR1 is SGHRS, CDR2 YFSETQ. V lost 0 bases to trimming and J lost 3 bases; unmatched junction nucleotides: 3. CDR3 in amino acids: CASSLGLAGSTDTQYF. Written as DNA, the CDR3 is TGCGCCAGCAGCTTGGGACTAGCGGGAAGTACAGATACGCAGTATTTT.

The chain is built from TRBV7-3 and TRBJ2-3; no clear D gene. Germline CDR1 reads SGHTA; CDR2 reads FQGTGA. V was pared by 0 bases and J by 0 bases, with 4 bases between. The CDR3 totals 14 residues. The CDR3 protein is CASSLTTSTDTQYF. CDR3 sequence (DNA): TGTGCCAGCAGCTTAACCACTAGCACAGATACGCAGTATTTT.

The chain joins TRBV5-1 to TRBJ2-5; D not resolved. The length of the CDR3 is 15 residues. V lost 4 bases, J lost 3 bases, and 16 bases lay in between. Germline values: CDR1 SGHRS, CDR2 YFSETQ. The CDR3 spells CASSREAPQEETQYF. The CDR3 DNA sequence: TGCGCCAGCAGCCGAGAGGCCCCCCAAGAAGAGACCCAGTACTTC.

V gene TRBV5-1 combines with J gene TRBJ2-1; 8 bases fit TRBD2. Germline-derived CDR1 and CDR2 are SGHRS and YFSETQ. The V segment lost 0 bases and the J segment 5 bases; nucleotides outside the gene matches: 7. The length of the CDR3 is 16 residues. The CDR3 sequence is CASSLGNSGVNNEQFF. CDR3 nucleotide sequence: TGCGCCAGCAGCTTGGGAAATAGCGGGGTAAACAATGAGCAGTTCTTC.